Listed here are 10 T cell receptor beta chains from one sample, sequenced in a study of blood T cell repertoires in COVID-19. Sequenced by immunoSEQ multiplex PCR; TCRdb stores in-frame clones only, minus some. The sample contains about 250,000 clones, 83% of which appear only once. The sequencing input was peripheral blood. Receptors were obtained from a human donor in a cohort sampled during active COVID-19.

J is TRBJ2-1 and V is TRBV28; TRBD2 matches at 8 bases. The V gene end was trimmed by 4 bases and the J gene end by 5 bases; junction bases not matched to a gene: 13. Germline V gene data show CDR1 as MDHEN and CDR2 as SYDVKM. This CDR3 region has 17 residues. The CDR3 DNA reads TGTGCCAGCAGTTCCCACCCCAGGACTAGCTTAAACAATGAGCAGTTCTTC. Residues: CASSSHPRTSLNNEQFF.

V usage is TRBV19 and J usage is TRBJ1-1; 9 bases fit TRBD1. The germline gives CDR1 LNHDA, CDR2 SQIVND (reference sequence). Losses at the gene ends were 5 bases for V and 5 bases for J; bases not matched to a gene: 9. The CDR3 has 15 amino acids. CDR3 amino acids: CASSSGQGLGTEAFF. The CDR3 DNA reads TGTGCCAGTAGTTCGGGACAGGGATTGGGGACTGAAGCTTTCTTT.

J is TRBJ2-1 and V is TRBV5-1; 9 nucleotides align to TRBD2. There are 15 residues in the CDR3. Germline V gene lookup returns CDR1 SGHRS and CDR2 YFSETQ. With V trimmed by 4 bases and J by 7 bases, 9 bases remained unmatched. This chain's CDR3 is CASSTGSGSHNEQFF. CDR3 sequence (DNA): TGCGCCAGCAGCACGGGTAGCGGGAGTCATAATGAGCAGTTCTTC.

The chain links TRBV6-2 or TRBV6-3 to TRBJ1-5; the match to TRBD1 covers 9 bases. CDR1 is MNHEY and CDR2 is SVGEGT in the germline V gene. V lost 5 bases, J lost 3 bases, and 8 bases stayed unmatched. The length of the CDR3 is 16 residues. The CDR3 is CASSPSGTGNNQPQHF. The CDR3 DNA reads as TGTGCCAGCAGTCCCTCCGGGACAGGGAACAATCAGCCCCAGCATTTT.

V and J are TRBV2 and TRBJ1-3; D gene ambiguous. Germline V gene lookup returns CDR1 SNHLY and CDR2 FYNNEI. This CDR3 contains 15 residues. Deletions cut 3 bases from V and 0 bases from J, with 9 bases between. The CDR3 reads CASSEQVISGNTIYF. CDR3 bases: TGTGCCAGCAGTGAGCAGGTTATCTCTGGAAACACCATATATTTT.

The chain is built from TRBV18 and TRBJ2-1, with a possible D match to TRBD2 (5 bases). V dropped 6 bases and J dropped 2 bases, with 14 bases sitting between them. The CDR3 sequence is 15 residues long. The V gene's germline CDR1 is KGHSH and CDR2 LQKENI. The CDR3 sequence: CASSRTEDTYNEQFF. CDR3 in DNA: TGTGCCAGCTCTCGGACGGAGGATACCTACAATGAGCAGTTCTTC.

The table lists this clone with a count of one. V usage is TRBV27 and J usage is TRBJ2-7; 9 positions agree with TRBD1. Germline CDR1 and CDR2: MNHEY and SMNVEV (reference sequence). Trimming took 4 bases from V and 3 from J; bases not matched to a gene: 1. The CDR3 contains 13 residues. The CDR3 region is CASSSGQGYEQYF. The CDR3 DNA is TGTGCCAGCAGTTCGGGACAGGGCTACGAGCAGTACTTC.

This chain joins TRBV13 and TRBJ2-3; 10 bases match TRBD2. The junction had 12 bases not matched to a gene; V was cut back by 9 bases and J by 3 bases. The CDR3 is 16 amino acids. CDR1 is PRHDT, CDR2 FYEKMQ, per germline (reference sequence). This chain's CDR3 is CASTGTSVPGTDTQYF. The DNA of the CDR3 is TGTGCCAGTACCGGGACTAGCGTCCCCGGGACAGATACGCAGTATTTT.

The CDR3 DNA is TGTGCCACCAGTGACCCTAGGACAGGGAACTATGGCTACACCTTC. Protein product: CATSDPRTGNYGYTF. This chain joins TRBV24-1 and TRBJ1-2, with TRBD1 matching 8 bases. CDR1 is KGHDR, CDR2 SFDVKD, per germline. V lost 4 bases to trimming and J lost 2 bases; unmatched junction nucleotides: 5. This CDR3 spans 15 amino acids.

The CDR3 sequence is CASSERDRGNTIYF. CDR3 DNA: TGTGCCAGCAGCGAGCGGGACAGGGGAAACACCATATATTTT. The chain is built from TRBV13 and TRBJ1-3, with 8 bases identical to TRBD1. The germline V gene has CDR1 PRHDT and CDR2 FYEKMQ (reference sequence). The V segment lost 5 bases and the J segment 4 bases; nucleotides outside the gene matches: 4. The CDR3 sequence is 14 residues long.